One sample yielded the 10 T cell receptor beta chains listed below, sequenced in a study of T cell repertoires in cytomegalovirus infection. Each CDR3 protein is one row after TCRdb ran MiXCR on the reads. Of fewer than 200,000 distinct CDR3 sequences in the sample, 15% to 20% are singletons; the top ten hold 2.5% to 3%. Sample: PBMCs. The receptors shown here come from a human donor in good health (CMV status not recorded). Some clones in this sample may be carry-over from other donors' samples.

The V gene is TRBV7-8, the J gene TRBJ2-7, with 10 bases fitting TRBD2. The CDR3 contains 15 residues. The V segment lost 2 bases and the J segment 6 bases; nucleotides outside the gene matches: 7. Germline loops: CDR1 SGHVS, CDR2 FQNEAQ. The CDR3 protein is CASSLNMASGGEQYF. DNA of the CDR3: TGTGCCAGCAGCTTAAACATGGCTAGCGGGGGCGAGCAGTACTTC.

This clonotype was detected many times. The chain uses TRBV7-2 and TRBJ2-7; tentative D call: TRBD2 (6 bases). Trimming pared 1 base from V and 2 bases from J, leaving 9 bases between. The germline CDR1 and CDR2 sequences are SGHTA and FQGNSA. This CDR3 is built from 14 residues. CDR3 region: CASSLVGGPYEQYF. In DNA, the CDR3 is TGTGCCAGCAGCTTAGTGGGAGGCCCCTACGAGCAGTACTTC.

The rearrangement links TRBV6-1 to TRBJ2-2; D remains unclear. The CDR3 length is 17 residues. Trimming took 5 bases from V and 5 from J, leaving 21 bases between them. Germline lookup yields CDR1 MNHNS and CDR2 SASEGT. The CDR3, as DNA: TGTGCCAGCAGTTACCCGCCGAAGGACCGTCAAACCGGGGAGCTGTTTTTT. Translating it yields CASSYPPKDRQTGELFF.

There are many counts of this clonotype. The V and J genes are TRBV7-6 and TRBJ2-3, with TRBD2 identical over 7 bases. The CDR3 runs 17 residues. Germline trimming cut 1 base from V and 4 bases from J; bases unmatched to any gene: 11. Germline values: CDR1 SGHVS, CDR2 FNYEAQ. CDR3 sequence: CASSLDIAGVSPDTQYF. In nucleotides, the CDR3 is TGTGCCAGCAGCTTAGATATAGCGGGTGTTTCTCCAGATACGCAGTATTTT.

This chain joins TRBV7-4 and TRBJ2-3, with D possibly TRBD2 on 6 matching bases. The V end lost 1 base, the J end lost 0 bases, and 11 bases lay between the germline ends. Germline V gives CDR1 SGHVT, CDR2 SQSDAQ. CDR3 length equals 16 residues. The CDR3 DNA follows: TGTGCCAGCAGCTTAGGAGCGGGTACTAGCACAGATACGCAGTATTTT. It translates to CASSLGAGTSTDTQYF.

This clonotype turned up a few times. The chain employs TRBV12-3 or TRBV12-4 and TRBJ1-5; 9 nucleotides line up with TRBD1. V shed 3 bases and J 5 bases; nucleotides not matched to a gene: 5. This CDR3 contains 15 residues. DNA for the CDR3: TGTGCCAGCAGTTTTGGACAGGGGCAGTATCAGCCCCAGCATTTT. It encodes CASSFGQGQYQPQHF.

This clonotype has ten or more counts. This chain connects TRBV7-2 to TRBJ2-5, with 7 bases aligning to TRBD1. Germline V lookup: CDR1 SGHTA, CDR2 FQGNSA. CDR3 length equals 13 residues. The junction had 2 bases not matched to a gene; V was cut back by 4 bases and J by 3 bases. In nucleotides, the CDR3 is TGTGCCAGCAGCTACAGGGGAGAAGAGACCCAGTACTTC. Protein sequence: CASSYRGEETQYF.

V usage is TRBV7-2 and J usage is TRBJ1-1; no clear D. With 4 bases removed from V and 7 bases from J, the gap between germline ends came to 19 bases. The CDR3 is 15 amino acids. Germline V CDR1 and CDR2: SGHTA, FQGNSA. The CDR3 DNA sequence: TGTGCCAGCAGCTGGACCCCCGCCTCCGAAGGTGAAGCTTTCTTT. Amino acids: CASSWTPASEGEAFF. Filled out from reference TRBV7-2 and TRBJ1-1, the complete variable domain reads GAGVSQSPSNKVTEKGKDVELRCDPISGHTALYWYRQSLGQGLEFLIYFQGNSAPDKSGLPSDRFSAERTGGSVSTLTIQRTQQEDSAVYLCASSWTPASEGEAFFGQGTRLTVV.

This chain links TRBV7-8 with TRBJ2-7; tentatively, D is TRBD1 or TRBD2 (5 bases each). Germline values: CDR1 SGHVS, CDR2 FQNEAQ. V was cut by 5 bases and J by 0 bases, with 11 bases left in between. This CDR3 contains 14 residues. The CDR3 sequence: CASSGRDPSYEQYF. The CDR3 DNA is TGTGCCAGCAGCGGTAGGGACCCCTCCTACGAGCAGTACTTC. Using reference TRBV7-8 and TRBJ2-7 for the parts outside the CDR3, the full variable domain is GAGVSQSPRYKVAKRGQDVALRCDPISGHVSLFWYQQALGQGPEFLTYFQNEAQLDKSGLPSDRFFAERPEGSVSTLKIQRTQQEDSAVYLCASSGRDPSYEQYFGPGTRLTVT.

This clonotype has a count of ten or more. The V gene is TRBV6-1, the J gene TRBJ1-6; 9 bases agree with TRBD1. The trim removed 7 bases at V and 8 bases at J, leaving 18 bases unmatched. Germline assignment: CDR1 MNHNS and CDR2 SASEGT. The CDR3 consists of 18 residues. CDR3 amino acids: CASTGSPWTGAVYSPLHF. In nucleotides, the CDR3 is TGTGCCAGCACCGGAAGTCCCTGGACAGGGGCGGTTTATTCACCCCTCCACTTT.